The 5 T cell receptor beta chains given below trace back to one sample, sequenced in a study of T-cell reconstitution after alpha-beta-depleted transplantation in children. Unique molecular identifiers were built into the TCRbeta library. TCRdb called the PCR reads again in MiXCR, with one record for every CDR3 protein. This table holds some 600,000 distinct CDR3 sequences, over 10% found once. Sequencing used PBMCs, mostly from graft donor cells, obtained 360 days after TCRalphabeta/CD19-depleted stem cell transplant. The receptors derive from a male patient under 18 who had a stem cell transplant for acute myeloid leukemia, so the T cells may come from the graft donor.

The chain uses TRBV20-1 and TRBJ2-7; TRBD1 aligns across 8 bases. CDR1 DFQATT and CDR2 SNEGSKA come from the germline V gene (reference sequence). Trimming at V came to 3 bases and at J to 4 bases, leaving 17 bases not matched to a gene. This CDR3 has 17 amino acids. The CDR3 bases are TGCAGTGCTAGTAGAGGCAGGGGGCCCCTCATCGATTACGAGCAGTACTTC. This translates into CSASRGRGPLIDYEQYF.

The chain combines TRBV7-6 with TRBJ1-2, with D uncertain. CDR3 size: 13 residues. Germline V lookup: CDR1 SGHVS, CDR2 FNYEAQ. V was pared by 1 base and J by 8 bases, with 11 bases between. The CDR3 sequence is CASSLVADGGYTF. CDR3 in DNA: TGTGCCAGCAGCTTAGTAGCAGACGGAGGCTACACCTTC.

The CDR3 region has the DNA TGTGCCACCAGCAGAGTGGGACTAGCAGGAGAGCAGTTCTTC. It is translated as CATSRVGLAGEQFF. The chain has TRBV15 and TRBJ2-1, with 9 bases lining up with TRBD2. The CDR3 totals 14 residues. After removal of 1 base from V and 10 bases from J, the junction contained 5 bases not matched to a gene. Looked up from germline, CDR1 is LNHNV and CDR2 is YYDKDF (reference sequence).

As to this clonotype: Germline and junction disagree at one end, which may indicate a read error. The chain links TRBV7-9 to TRBJ2-3; D is ambiguous. The germline V gene encodes CDR1 SEHNR and CDR2 FQNEAQ (reference sequence). The CDR3 totals 12 residues. Here the CDR3 reads CTSSSSTDTQYF. DNA of the CDR3: TGTACCAGCAGCAGCAGCACAGATACGCAGTATTTT.

This clonotype was detected only once. This sequence may be a read error, since a much larger clone differs from it by one base. The genes are TRBV6-2 or TRBV6-3 and TRBJ2-1, with TRBD1 matching over 8 bases. Losses at the gene ends were 8 bases for V and 7 bases for J; bases not matched to a gene: 13. Germline CDR1 reads MNHEY; CDR2 reads SVGEGT. This CDR3 has 15 amino acids. CDR3 region: CASGPRTGIWNEQFF. The DNA of the CDR3 is TGTGCCAGCGGTCCCCGGACAGGGATTTGGAATGAGCAGTTCTTC.